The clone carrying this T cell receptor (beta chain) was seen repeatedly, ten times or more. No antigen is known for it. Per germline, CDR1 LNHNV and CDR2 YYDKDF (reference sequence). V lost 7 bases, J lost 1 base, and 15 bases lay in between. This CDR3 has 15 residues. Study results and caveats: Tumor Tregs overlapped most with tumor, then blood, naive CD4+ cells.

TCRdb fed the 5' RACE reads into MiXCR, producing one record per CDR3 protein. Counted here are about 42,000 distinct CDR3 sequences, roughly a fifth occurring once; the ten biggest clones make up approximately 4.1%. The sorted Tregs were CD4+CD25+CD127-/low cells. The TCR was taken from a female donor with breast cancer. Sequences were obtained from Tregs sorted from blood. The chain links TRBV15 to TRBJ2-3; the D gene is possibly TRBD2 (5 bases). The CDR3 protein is CATTPGKGRTDTQYF. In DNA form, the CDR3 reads TGTGCCACCACCCCGGGGAAGGGCCGCACAGATACGCAGTATTTT.